These T cell receptor beta chains were read from a single sample in a study of cytomegalovirus exposure and HLA in healthy donors. Assay used: immunoSEQ multiplex PCR; TCRdb lists only in-frame clones, some missing. Found here are about 180,000 clones, around 84% of them singletons; the top ten hold more than 0.95%. Sequences were obtained from PBMCs. Receptors were obtained from a girl aged 2 to 10 in good health and CMV-seropositive. Both conserved end residues are part of each CDR3.

V gene: TRBV4-1; J gene: TRBJ1-1; CDR3 protein: CASSQLSSTGPAEAFF
V gene: TRBV30; J gene: TRBJ1-2; CDR3 protein: CASKEGGNF
V gene: TRBV9; J gene: TRBJ2-7; CDR3 protein: CASSASGTYEQYF
V gene: TRBV5-1; J gene: TRBJ1-3; CDR3 protein: CASSLEDTLSGNTIYF
V gene: TRBV5-1; J gene: TRBJ2-5; CDR3 protein: CASSLPGQSYQETQYF
V gene: TRBV6-1; J gene: TRBJ2-7; CDR3 protein: CASSEMDTKGVYEQYF
V gene: TRBV6-1; J gene: TRBJ2-7; CDR3 protein: CASSVVAGGYEQYF
V gene: TRBV6-5; J gene: TRBJ2-1; CDR3 protein: CASSYPGLAVNEQFF
V gene: TRBV7-6; J gene: TRBJ1-5; CDR3 protein: CASSPDRDQPQHF
V gene: TRBV7-2; J gene: TRBJ2-7; CDR3 protein: CASSLYNEQYF
V gene: TRBV28; J gene: TRBJ2-1; CDR3 protein: CASSPGQGTYNEQFF
V gene: TRBV10-2; J gene: TRBJ2-3; CDR3 protein: CASSRRLETDTQYF
V gene: TRBV6-5; J gene: TRBJ2-7; CDR3 protein: CASSSGPSYEQYF
V gene: TRBV4-2; J gene: TRBJ2-7; CDR3 protein: CASSQGLAETYEQYF
V gene: TRBV25-1; J gene: TRBJ2-7; CDR3 protein: CASSELGGGEQYF
V gene: TRBV28; J gene: TRBJ2-1; CDR3 protein: CASSLGRRGVNEQFF
V gene: TRBV5-1; J gene: TRBJ2-7; CDR3 protein: CASSSGWTGFSYEQYF
V gene: TRBV2; J gene: TRBJ2-1; CDR3 protein: CASSEAPSGNEQFF
V gene: TRBV14; J gene: TRBJ2-3; CDR3 protein: CASSDGWATSSRTDTQYF
V gene: TRBV5-1; J gene: TRBJ2-3; CDR3 protein: CASSLTGNTQYF
V gene: TRBV7-9; J gene: TRBJ1-1; CDR3 protein: CASSFTDRAAEAFF
V gene: TRBV5-1; J gene: TRBJ2-2; CDR3 protein: CASSTSGQGGTGELFF
V gene: TRBV19; J gene: TRBJ1-2; CDR3 protein: CASSITGQNYGYTF
V gene: TRBV6-6; J gene: TRBJ2-2; CDR3 protein: CASRVRVNTGELFF
V gene: TRBV25-1; J gene: .; CDR3 protein: CASSANSDSYEQYF
V gene: TRBV6-5; J gene: TRBJ2-2; CDR3 protein: CASSYQTGGGELFF
V gene: TRBV27; J gene: TRBJ2-1; CDR3 protein: CASSLASGGILSSYNEQFF
V gene: TRBV19; J gene: TRBJ1-2; CDR3 protein: CASSIGSGRNYGYTF
V gene: TRBV30; J gene: TRBJ1-4; CDR3 protein: CAWSYGTGSGGNEKLFF
V gene: TRBV5-6; J gene: TRBJ1-1; CDR3 protein: CASTPGEGAWGTEAFF
V gene: TRBV5-1; J gene: TRBJ2-2; CDR3 protein: CASSFSGAGNTGELFF
V gene: TRBV14; J gene: TRBJ2-3; CDR3 protein: CASSQRLAGVDTQYF
V gene: TRBV9; J gene: TRBJ2-1; CDR3 protein: CASSAETSAHTNEQFF
V gene: TRBV27; J gene: TRBJ1-2; CDR3 protein: CASSLSTGEKNYGYTF
V gene: TRBV28; J gene: TRBJ1-6; CDR3 protein: CASSGQGANNSPLHF
V gene: TRBV7-2; J gene: TRBJ1-2; CDR3 protein: CASSLEANRNYGYTF
V gene: TRBV28; J gene: TRBJ1-2; CDR3 protein: CASSLVGGAGGYTF
V gene: TRBV28; J gene: TRBJ1-2; CDR3 protein: CASRAGTGGTNYGYTF
V gene: TRBV6-1; J gene: TRBJ1-5; CDR3 protein: CASSAPGGGNQPQHF
V gene: TRBV28; J gene: TRBJ2-7; CDR3 protein: CASSPLTGAQYEQYF
V gene: TRBV28; J gene: TRBJ2-5; CDR3 protein: CASSLPSGRPGTQYF
V gene: TRBV30; J gene: TRBJ1-4; CDR3 protein: CAWSAGALEWEKLFF
V gene: TRBV19; J gene: TRBJ1-1; CDR3 protein: CASRRPTGDTEAFF
V gene: TRBV19; J gene: TRBJ1-5; CDR3 protein: CASSTIDRGPNQPQHF
V gene: TRBV6-5; J gene: TRBJ1-1; CDR3 protein: CASSLREGTEAFF
V gene: TRBV6-6; J gene: TRBJ2-5; CDR3 protein: CASSPRRDQETQYF
V gene: TRBV27; J gene: TRBJ2-7; CDR3 protein: CASSPKSSYEQYF
V gene: TRBV27; J gene: TRBJ2-7; CDR3 protein: CATSSSGREYEQYF